The rows below give T cell receptor beta chains drawn from one sample of a study of blood T cell repertoires in COVID-19. Clones were read by immunoSEQ multiplex PCR, and TCRdb kept only the in-frame ones, dropping some. Of about 160,000 clones in the sample, 80% were seen once. The material sequenced was PBMCs or T cells enriched from blood (not recorded which). These receptors were obtained from a woman aged 60-75 years who had recovered from COVID-19. The CDR3 runs from the conserved cysteine through the conserved F or W. The D gene is left open where the match is weak. Clone size appears in some rows only: once, few, many, or a class for an expanded clone.

TRBV6-5	TRBJ1-2	NA	few	CASRTDRTYGYTF	TGTGCCAGCAGGACCGACAGGACCTATGGCTACACCTTC
TRBV7-9	TRBJ2-7	TRBD2	once	CASSSRTLAGLYEQYF	TGTGCCAGCAGCTCGCGAACCCTAGCGGGGTTATACGAGCAGTACTTC
TRBV5-1	TRBJ1-5	NA	NA	CASSLGPVDSNQPQHF	TGCGCCAGCAGCTTGGGTCCCGTAGATAGCAATCAGCCCCAGCATTTT
TRBV12-2	TRBJ1-5	NA	NA	CASRLIPGGNQPQHF	TGTGCAAGTCGCTTAATCCCGGGGGGCAATCAGCCCCAGCATTTT
TRBV18	TRBJ2-2	NA	NA	CASSRGPPGTTGELFF	TGTGCCAGCTCACGGGGGCCTCCAGGGACCACCGGGGAGCTGTTTTTT
TRBV11-2	TRBJ2-7	NA	NA	CASSVYREYEQYF	TGTGCCAGCAGCGTATACAGGGAATATGAGCAGTACTTC
TRBV30	TRBJ1-2	NA	few	CAWSVLGFGGYYGYTF	TGTGCCTGGAGTGTATTGGGTTTTGGAGGGTACTATGGCTACACCTTC
TRBV21-1	TRBJ1-4	NA	NA	CASRDRDEKLFF	TGTGCCAGCAGGGACAGGGATGAAAAACTGTTTTTT
TRBV5-1	TRBJ2-7	TRBD2	once	CASRALAGGRSEQYF	TGCGCCAGCAGGGCTCTAGCGGGGGGCCGAAGCGAGCAGTACTTC
TRBV6-1	TRBJ1-4	NA	NA	CASSEEGGTNEKLFF	TGTGCCAGCAGTGAAGAGGGGGGGACTAATGAAAAACTGTTTTTT
TRBV24-1	TRBJ2-1	NA	many	CATSDRGSLNEQFF	TGTGCCACCAGTGACCGGGGGTCTCTCAATGAGCAGTTCTTC
TRBV3-1/TRBV3-2	TRBJ2-3	TRBD2	NA	CASSRRAGGTDTQYF	TGTGCCAGCAGCCGGAGAGCGGGGGGGACAGATACGCAGTATTTT
TRBV15	TRBJ2-3	NA	NA	CATSRVESRNTQYF	TGTGCCACCAGCAGAGTCGAGTCGCGCAATACGCAGTATTTT
TRBV7-9	TRBJ1-1	TRBD1	once	CASGPRDRGPNTEAFF	TGTGCCAGCGGGCCTCGGGACAGGGGGCCTAACACTGAAGCTTTCTTT
TRBV2	TRBJ2-1	NA	NA	CASSDRGSYNEQFF	TGTGCCAGCAGTGATAGGGGGTCCTACAATGAGCAGTTCTTC
TRBV20-1	TRBJ2-7	TRBD2	NA	CSAQRGNEQYF	TGCAGTGCTCAGCGGGGGAACGAGCAGTACTTC
TRBV18	TRBJ2-3	TRBD2	NA	CASSRRTSGVTDTQYF	TGTGCCAGCTCACGACGGACTAGCGGGGTCACAGATACGCAGTATTTT
TRBV18	TRBJ2-7	TRBD1	once	CASSPLEGAPTYEQYF	TGTGCCAGCTCACCACTAGAGGGGGCCCCTACCTACGAGCAGTACTTC
TRBV2	TRBJ1-1	NA	NA	CASRLQGSDAEAFF	TGTGCCAGCAGACTACAGGGTAGTGACGCTGAAGCTTTCTTT
TRBV19	TRBJ2-5	TRBD1	NA	CASRRDRGQTQYF	TGTGCCAGTAGGAGGGACAGGGGACAGACCCAGTACTTC
TRBV27	TRBJ1-5	NA	NA	CASSLWDNQPQHF	TGTGCCAGCAGTTTATGGGACAACCAGCCCCAGCATTTT
TRBV19	TRBJ1-4	NA	NA	CASTARGGGTTNEKLFF	TGTGCCAGTACCGCAAGGGGGGGTGGAACAACTAATGAAAAACTGTTTTTT
TRBV10-2	TRBJ2-5	TRBD2	NA	CASRGTSGGETQYF	TGCGCCAGCAGAGGGACTAGCGGGGGTGAGACCCAGTACTTC
TRBV6-2/TRBV6-3	TRBJ1-5	NA	NA	CASSWTVRGQPQHF	TGTGCCAGCAGTTGGACAGTGCGGGGGCAGCCCCAGCATTTT
TRBV5-1	TRBJ2-3	TRBD1	many	CASTPGQTTSDTQYF	TGCGCCAGTACACCGGGACAGACGACCTCAGATACGCAGTATTTT
TRBV5-1	TRBJ2-5	TRBD2	NA	CASSLGGLGAETQYF	TGCGCCAGCAGCTTGGGGGGACTAGGGGCAGAGACCCAGTACTTC
TRBV20-1	TRBJ2-7	NA	NA	CSVNKPYEQYF	TGCAGTGTTAATAAGCCCTACGAGCAGTACTTC
TRBV6-5	TRBJ2-3	NA	NA	CASIRDWTTDTQYF	TGTGCCAGCATCCGGGACTGGACCACAGATACGCAGTATTTT
TRBV24-1	TRBJ2-1	TRBD1	NA	CATSDPGQGAHNEQFF	TGTGCCACCAGTGATCCAGGACAGGGGGCCCACAATGAGCAGTTCTTC
TRBV4-1	TRBJ1-1	TRBD1	NA	CASSQRDSLNTEAFF	TGCGCCAGCAGTCAACGGGACAGCCTGAACACTGAAGCTTTCTTT
TRBV7-2	TRBJ2-7	TRBD2	NA	CASRDGLAGGQEQYF	TGTGCCAGCAGAGACGGACTAGCGGGGGGACAGGAGCAGTACTTC
TRBV5-1	TRBJ2-7	TRBD2	NA	CASSRGLDFYEQYF	TGCGCCAGCAGCCGTGGACTAGACTTTTACGAGCAGTACTTC
TRBV9	TRBJ1-2	TRBD1	NA	CASSALDRGAGGYTF	TGTGCCAGCAGCGCCTTGGACAGGGGGGCGGGTGGCTACACCTTC
TRBV7-2	TRBJ2-7	TRBD1	NA	CASSLSRDRGSEQYF	TGTGCCAGCAGCTTATCCCGGGACAGGGGAAGCGAGCAGTACTTC